This TCR beta chain was observed in a study of T cell responses to AZD1222 COVID-19 vaccine. Method: immunoSEQ multiplex PCR; TCRdb's copy keeps in-frame clones and lacks some. Of fewer than 200,000 clones in the sample, 75% to 90% were seen once. The V gene's germline CDR1 is MDHEN and CDR2 SYDVKM. Trimming removed 5 bases at V and 0 bases at J, with 23 bases between. The CDR3 loop spans 19 amino acids. Sequenced material: peripheral blood, taken on day 0 of AZD1222 vaccination. The rearrangement links TRBV28 to TRBJ1-5; tentative D call: TRBD1 (5 bases). The receptor's source is an adult in good health. CDR3 nucleotide sequence: TGTGCCAGCAGTCCACTGAAGGGACGGAGTTCTTATAGCAATCAGCCCCAGCATTTT. This gives the protein CASSPLKGRSSYSNQPQHF. Full variable domain (missing parts from reference TRBV28 and TRBJ1-5): DVKVTQSSRYLVKRTGEKVFLECVQDMDHENMFWYRQDPGLGLRLIYFSYDVKMKEKGDIPEGYSVSREKKERFSLILESASTNQTSMYLCASSPLKGRSSYSNQPQHFGDGTRLSIL.